This T cell receptor (beta chain) was recovered during a study of T cells in Graves' hyperthyroidism and ophthalmopathy (dated by TCRdb to the late 2010s). For the wider study: Peripheral blood was sampled at the time of initial diagnosis, prior to any treatment. The paper reports TCR Vbeta CDR3 sequencing of about 140 peripheral blood samples: some 41 ophthalmopathy, fewer than 85 hyperthyroidism and 17 progressor patients. To identify distinguishing TCR V-J signatures, a discovery cohort of 90 to 100 patients was used, comprising 43 with Graves' ophthalmopathy and some 57 with stable Graves' hyperthyroidism. For training and testing, the 100 or so patients in the discovery cohort were randomly divided in a 7:3 ratio. In more than five Graves' hyperthyroidism patients, the study also compared T-cell repertoires from thyroid tissue with T-cell repertoires from blood. An independent validation cohort of around 20 hyperthyroidism patients and over 15 patients who later progressed to ophthalmopathy tested prospective prediction of ophthalmopathy. After blood sampling, hyperthyroidism patients were treated with methimazole at a starting dose of 30 mg daily, and ophthalmopathy patients were treated with high-dose intravenous methylprednisolone.

TCR beta CDR3 regions were amplified from RNA transcripts. The TCR CDR3 was subjected to a first round of RT-PCR using the HTBI primer set and the Qiagen OneStep RT-PCR kit. Libraries were constructed in a second round of multiplex PCR, after which size selection and purification were performed. Paired-end sequencing of the libraries was performed with 100 bp reads on an Illumina HiSeq2000. The paper's processing steps were these. Raw data were processed with SOAPnuke, discarding reads with adapters, uncalled bases, mean Phred below 15, or no exact constant-primer or identifier match. COPE v1.2.5 was used to merge high-quality paired reads, and clonotypes were defined as unique nucleotide sequences. Clonotypes were aligned to IMGT TRBV, TRBD and TRBJ reference segments using MiTCR v1.1. Only V-J combinations with frequency above 0.0001, covering 98% to 99.2% of repertoires, were analysed. A TCS score was defined as the ratio between F50 (clonal expansion) and ExV (chaos), using BLOSUM62-based TCRdist between CDR3 peptides within each V-J. Welch's t-statistics and random forest reduced around 520 V-J features to 10 to 15, which were used in a naive Bayes classifier (R e1071). The raw public data were reprocessed by TCRdb itself: fastp quality trimming at Q25, MiXCR clonotype calling, in-frame beta chains only. When rows share a CDR3 protein, they turn into one entry using the most common DNA and genes. In this record, the V and J calls reflect TCRdb's handling and not the investigators' own analysis. The sample yields roughly 740,000 distinct CDR3 sequences; roughly 15% were counted once. Around 8% of the sample lies in the top ten.

Stable Graves' hyperthyroidism was defined as the absence of progression to ophthalmopathy over 18 months of follow-up. Hyperthyroidism patients were aged 18 to 65 years and newly diagnosed, with disease duration of less than 2 months. The study excluded patients with uncontrolled infections, other autoimmune diseases, pregnancy or lactation. Diagnoses were based on clinical symptoms, serum thyroxine and TRAb, thyroid ultrasound and orbital computed tomography. PBMCs were separated from roughly 10 ml of fresh peripheral blood using Ficoll-Paque density gradient centrifugation. Total RNA was extracted using Trizol reagent, and RNA quality was assessed on an Agilent 2100 Bioanalyzer. Findings and caveats that apply to the study as a whole: In validation, the model predicted progression to ophthalmopathy a median of roughly 6.5 months before onset, with about 70% sensitivity and nearly 75% specificity. Blood samples also contained most of the expanded thyroid clonotypes (frequency above 0.001), which suggests that blood repertoires may reflect thyroid immune responses. Sample size was not statistically predetermined, and blinding of investigators to group allocation was not performed. A 13 V-J signature model separated ophthalmopathy from stable hyperthyroidism, with around 88% sensitivity and roughly 82% specificity in cross-validation and 80%/75% in testing.

This clonotype occurred many times. This receptor's antigen is unknown. Nothing much larger sits one base from this clone, and base qualities are not available. The CDR3 spans 14 residues, from the cysteine through the phenylalanine. Of the read, only the CDR3 DNA is kept; its 42 bases are in frame from base 1. V drops 7 bases and J drops 5 bases, leaving 16 bases in between. From the germline V gene, CDR1 is SNHLY and CDR2 is FYNNEI. Sample: blood. This clonotype originated in a young man with Graves' hyperthyroidism. The receptor chain draws on TRBV2 and TRBJ2-3; a tentative D match to TRBD2 spans 5 bases. In nucleotides, the sequence is TGTGCCAGCACCTGGGGAGAAGAAGGAGATACGCAGTATTTT. This codes for CASTWGEEGDTQYF.